The next 9 T cell receptor beta chains were all read from a single sample in a study of T cells in localized non-small cell lung cancer. Libraries were prepared by immunoSEQ multiplex PCR; TCRdb keeps only in-frame clonotypes and omits some of them. Altogether under 60,000 clones are present, roughly 88% being singletons, with the ten largest covering 15% to 20%. The sequencing here drew on peripheral blood, taken before any cancer treatment. The receptors were gathered from a male donor older than 55 with stage III squamous cell lung carcinoma.

The CDR3 is CASISWESSGNTIYF. The CDR3 DNA sequence: TGTGCCAGTATCTCCTGGGAGTCCTCTGGAAACACCATATATTTT. This chain links TRBV19 with TRBJ1-3, with D unresolved. This CDR3 is built from 15 residues. V was clipped by 7 bases and J by 0 bases, with 13 bases between them. Germline lookup yields CDR1 LNHDA and CDR2 SQIVND (reference sequence). Full variable domain (missing parts from reference TRBV19 and TRBJ1-3): DGGITQSPKYLFRKEGQNVTLSCEQNLNHDAMYWYRQDPGQGLRLIYYSQIVNDFQKGDIAEGYSVSREKKESFPLTVTSAQKNPTAFYLCASISWESSGNTIYFGEGSWLTVV.

In DNA form, the CDR3 reads TGTGCCAGCAGCTCAGGTAGCGGCGCAGATACGCAGTATTTT. Its translation: CASSSGSGADTQYF. The genes are TRBV7-3 and TRBJ2-3; weak D call: TRBD2 (6 bases). The CDR3 covers 14 residues. V lost 4 bases and J 4 bases, leaving 12 bases between the germline ends. CDR1 and CDR2 from the germline V gene are SGHTA and FQGTGA.

V is TRBV5-1 and J is TRBJ2-3, with unresolved D. This CDR3 contains 16 residues. The germline CDR1 and CDR2 sequences are SGHRS and YFSETQ. Deletions cut 0 bases from V and 1 base from J, with 12 bases between. The CDR3 sequence is CASSLGFGLGTDTQYF. DNA of the CDR3: TGCGCCAGCAGCTTGGGGTTCGGCCTGGGCACAGATACGCAGTATTTT.

The rearrangement joins TRBV5-1 to TRBJ2-1; D is unresolved. V was pared by 8 bases and J by 5 bases, with 17 bases between. Germline-derived CDR1 and CDR2 are SGHRS and YFSETQ. This CDR3 region has 14 residues. The CDR3 spells CARNRACPHNEQFF. Written as DNA, the CDR3 is TGCGCCAGGAACCGGGCCTGTCCCCACAATGAGCAGTTCTTC.

The J gene is TRBJ1-3, the V gene TRBV4-1, with D uncertain. This CDR3 comprises 14 residues. The V gene lost 1 base and the J gene lost 4 bases, with 8 bases spanning the gap. Germline-derived CDR1 and CDR2 are MGHRA and YSYEKL. This CDR3 is CASSQGVGGNTIYF. For the CDR3, the DNA is TGCGCCAGCAGCCAAGGGGTGGGAGGAAACACCATATATTTT.

The rearrangement links TRBV29-1 to TRBJ1-1; perhaps TRBD1 as D (6 bases). V was cut by 6 bases and J by 5 bases, with 19 bases left in between. The CDR3 totals 14 residues. The germline V gene encodes CDR1 SQVTM and CDR2 ANQGSEA. CDR3 nucleotide sequence: TGCAGCGTACCCCGGGGGCGCTCTGGAACTGAAGCTTTCTTT. It specifies CSVPRGRSGTEAFF.

This chain joins TRBV19 and TRBJ1-1, with a weak D call TRBD1 (5 bases). The V end lost 3 bases, the J end lost 3 bases, and 8 bases lay between the germline ends. There are 13 residues in the CDR3. Germline V gene data show CDR1 as LNHDA and CDR2 as SQIVND (reference sequence). This chain's CDR3 is CASSITGDTEAFF. Written as DNA, the CDR3 is TGTGCCAGTAGTATTACGGGGGACACTGAAGCTTTCTTT. Combining the CDR3 with reference TRBV19 and TRBJ1-1 gives the whole variable domain DGGITQSPKYLFRKEGQNVTLSCEQNLNHDAMYWYRQDPGQGLRLIYYSQIVNDFQKGDIAEGYSVSREKKESFPLTVTSAQKNPTAFYLCASSITGDTEAFFGQGTRLTVV.

V usage is TRBV29-1 and J usage is TRBJ2-5; 7 bases fit TRBD2. The length of the CDR3 is 16 residues. Germline loops: CDR1 SQVTM, CDR2 ANQGSEA. The trim removed 3 bases at V and 5 bases at J, leaving 15 bases unmatched. The CDR3 nucleotides read TGCAGCGTTGATCGGCGCGGGGGAGGCCTTGGGGAGACCCAGTACTTC. Amino acids: CSVDRRGGGLGETQYF.

V usage is TRBV5-4 and J usage is TRBJ1-1, with D possibly matching TRBD1 (5 bases). This CDR3 has 13 amino acids. Germline V CDR1 and CDR2: SGHNT, YYREEE (reference sequence). Trimming removed 4 bases at V and 2 bases at J, with 9 bases between. CDR3: CASSGAVNTEAFF. The DNA of the CDR3 is TGTGCCAGCAGCGGGGCCGTAAACACTGAAGCTTTCTTT.